The rows below give T cell receptor beta chains drawn from one sample of a study of a mutant IDH1 vaccine in newly diagnosed glioma. Some clones are missing from TCRdb's copy, which holds only in-frame ones; the method was immunoSEQ multiplex PCR. Here the sample spans about 38,000 clones, roughly 92% being singletons. Material: PBMCs, obtained from a glioma patient treated with radiotherapy, temozolomide or both. The source is a man aged 18 to 29 with glioma. The conserved cysteine and the conserved F or W are not part of the CDR3 here. Each record gives: V gene, clone size, CDR3 protein. Clone size is given for some rows only: seen once, a few or many times, or a class if the clone is expanded.

TRBV4-2,-,ASSQDPQQVGFAGELF
TRBV11-2,-,ASSPTNYEQY
TRBV20-1,-,SASDSRERY
TRBV19,-,ASGARYLGYNEQF
TRBV4-2,once,ASSRSPGLGQETQY
TRBV6-1,-,ASSTGRVGYT
TRBV2,-,ASGVGLAGLETGELF
TRBV28,-,ASSLRNTGELF
TRBV11-2,few,ASSPTWTVDNEQF
TRBV27,-,ASSLSMGQSYEQY
TRBV7-9,-,ASSLGYGAAF
TRBV6-1,-,ASSEGESGGYT
TRBV29-1,-,SARQGSAGANVLT
TRBV27,-,ASRADRIGNGYT
TRBV7-3,-,ASSLLGTADGYT
TRBV4-3,-,ASSQDEGGGYEQY
TRBV19,-,ASRIASGMGEQY
TRBV7-6,-,ASSLAGVQETQY
TRBV7-8,-,ASSPGTSGNAFTDTQY
TRBV6-6,once,ASSLRDGYT
TRBV6-6,-,ASTRTGFFGNTIY
TRBV19,-,ASSIGGEKLF
TRBV20-1,medium-sized,SATEMYEQY
TRBV4-1,-,ASSHLGPVELF
TRBV7-9,-,ASSFVGGTGELF
TRBV7-9,-,ASSYRGLNTEAF
TRBV5-1,-,ASSLRGPGSAGRNTEAF
TRBV6-5,-,ASSYSTGKQDTQY